These 10 T cell receptor beta chains originate from one sample sequenced in a study of T cell changes during pregnancy in multiple sclerosis. Sequencing was performed with immunoSEQ multiplex PCR; in TCRdb, only in-frame clones are kept and a portion is missing. The profile shows some 85,000 clones, 90% to 95% of them singletons. This specimen was peripheral blood, taken in the second trimester of pregnancy. Receptors were obtained from a female donor with multiple sclerosis, enrolled in a pregnancy study.

The rearrangement links TRBV5-6 to TRBJ2-5; possible D gene TRBD2, 5 bases. The CDR3 sequence is 15 residues long. The germline V gene encodes CDR1 SGHDT and CDR2 YYEEEE. Trimming took 0 bases from V and 4 from J, leaving 13 bases between them. The CDR3 nucleotides are TGTGCCAGCAGCTTGGCCGGGATGCGTGGAGAGACCCAGTACTTC. Protein product: CASSLAGMRGETQYF.

This chain uses TRBV9 with TRBJ2-5; perhaps TRBD2 as D (6 bases). The CDR3 consists of 15 residues. Trimming took off 0 bases at V and 6 bases at J, with 15 bases between the two ends. The germline CDR1 and CDR2 sequences are SGDLS and YYNGEE. The CDR3 spells CASSVGRSREQTQYF. CDR3 nucleotide sequence: TGTGCCAGCAGCGTAGGGCGGTCTCGGGAGCAGACCCAGTACTTC. The full variable domain, with the rest looked up from reference TRBV9 and TRBJ2-5, is DSGVTQTPKHLITATGQRVTLRCSPRSGDLSVYWYQQSLDQGLQFLIQYYNGEERAKGNILERFSAQQFPDLHSELNLSSLELGDSALYFCASSVGRSREQTQYFGPGTRLLVL.

The V and J genes are TRBV30 and TRBJ1-4; TRBD1 aligns across 8 bases. There are 16 residues in the CDR3. The V segment lost 3 bases and the J segment 3 bases; nucleotides outside the gene matches: 9. Germline V CDR1 and CDR2: GTSNPN, SVGIG (reference sequence). The CDR3 DNA follows: TGTGCCTGGAGACCCCGAGGGACAGGTTCTAATGAAAAACTGTTTTTT. Protein product: CAWRPRGTGSNEKLFF.

The rearrangement joins TRBV4-1 to TRBJ1-1; D is possibly TRBD1 (6 bases). V lost 10 bases and J 1 base, leaving 16 bases between the germline ends. The germline gives CDR1 MGHRA, CDR2 YSYEKL. This CDR3 contains 14 residues. The CDR3 sequence: CATRGVLRNTEAFF. The CDR3 DNA reads as TGCGCCACCAGGGGAGTACTGAGGAACACTGAAGCTTTCTTT.

This clone was seen a few times. The chain employs TRBV6-1 and TRBJ1-3; the D gene is possibly TRBD1 (6 bases). V was shortened by 6 bases and J by 0 bases, with 12 bases between the two germline ends. The germline gives CDR1 MNHNS, CDR2 SASEGT. This CDR3 is built from 15 residues. The CDR3 is CASRAQGPSGNTIYF. For the CDR3, the DNA is TGTGCCAGCAGGGCACAGGGCCCCTCTGGAAACACCATATATTTT.

V usage is TRBV29-1 and J usage is TRBJ2-7, with TRBD2 matching over 7 bases. CDR1 is SQVTM, CDR2 ANQGSEA, per germline. CDR3 size: 12 residues. J gave up 1 base and V 5 bases, and 2 bases lay outside the gene matches. The CDR3 protein is CSVPGLSYEQYF. CDR3 nucleotide sequence: TGCAGCGTTCCGGGACTATCCTACGAGCAGTACTTC.

The chain is built from TRBV2 and TRBJ2-5; D is uncertain. The CDR3 contains 13 residues. V lost 3 bases and J 5 bases, leaving 10 bases between the germline ends. Germline CDR1 reads SNHLY; CDR2 reads FYNNEI. In DNA, the CDR3 is TGTGCCAGCAGTGATAGAGGTAGTGAGACCCAGTACTTC. Protein: CASSDRGSETQYF.

This chain links TRBV15 with TRBJ2-3; weak D call: TRBD1 (6 bases). V lost 2 bases, J lost 0 bases, and 9 bases lay in between. Germline V gives CDR1 LNHNV, CDR2 YYDKDF (reference sequence). The CDR3 spans 15 residues. CDR3: CATSRTGSSTDTQYF. Here the CDR3 DNA reads TGTGCCACCAGCAGAACAGGGTCTAGCACAGATACGCAGTATTTT.

V is TRBV5-4 and J is TRBJ2-3; tentative D call: TRBD1 (6 bases). The V gene lost 1 base and the J gene lost 10 bases, with 16 bases spanning the gap. The CDR3 length is 14 residues. The germline V gene has CDR1 SGHNT and CDR2 YYREEE (reference sequence). CDR3 protein: CASSLWGTPGAQYF. The CDR3 region has the DNA TGTGCCAGCAGCTTGTGGGGGACACCGGGCGCGCAGTATTTT.

The J gene is TRBJ2-1, the V gene TRBV4-1; 8 bases are shared with TRBD2. There are 14 residues in the CDR3. With V trimmed by 5 bases and J by 1 base, 1 base remained unmatched. Per the germline V gene, CDR1 is MGHRA and CDR2 is YSYEKL. The CDR3 bases are TGCGCCAGCAGCAGCGGGGGTTCCTACAATGAGCAGTTCTTC. It encodes CASSSGGSYNEQFF.